What follows are 16 T cell receptor beta chains derived from one specimen sequenced in a study of blood T cell repertoires in COVID-19. Repertoires were generated with immunoSEQ multiplex PCR, while TCRdb's copy carries only in-frame clones and drops some. This sample has more than 200,000 clones, with less than 90% found just once. Sequencing was performed on peripheral blood. The receptors here all came from a man aged 55-75 years with acute or convalescent COVID-19.

V is TRBV2 and J is TRBJ1-5, with TRBD1 matching over 7 bases. Unmatched junction bases numbered 7, after V lost 5 bases and J lost 3 bases. CDR3 length: 15 amino acids. The V gene's germline CDR1 is SNHLY and CDR2 FYNNEI. CDR3 amino acids: CASSRRQGTNQPQHF. The CDR3 DNA is TGTGCCAGCAGTAGGAGACAGGGCACCAATCAGCCCCAGCATTTT.

This rearrangement joins TRBV5-1 to TRBJ2-1; 16 nucleotides match TRBD2. The CDR3 is 14 amino acids. With 3 bases clipped from V and 14 bases from J, the junction kept 5 bases outside the gene matches. Germline lookup yields CDR1 SGHRS and CDR2 YFSETQ. CDR3 in amino acids: CASSSSGTSGGEFF. CDR3 bases: TGCGCCAGCAGCTCCTCCGGGACTAGCGGGGGGGAGTTCTTC.

The CDR3 DNA reads TGTGCCAGCACGGCAGGGGGGCCCGGGCAGTACTTC. It translates to CASTAGGPGQYF. V usage is TRBV6-6 and J usage is TRBJ2-7; a weak D match, TRBD1 (7 bases). Looked up from germline, CDR1 is MNHNY and CDR2 is SVGAGI (reference sequence). Trimming took off 7 bases at V and 9 bases at J, with 16 bases between the two ends. This CDR3 has 12 residues.

V gene TRBV3-1 (or the pseudogene TRBV3-2) combines with J gene TRBJ1-6; D gene ambiguous. V dropped 1 base and J dropped 6 bases, with 13 bases sitting between them. The CDR3 contains 16 residues. Germline V gene data show CDR1 as LGHDT and CDR2 as YNNKEL (reference sequence). CDR3 sequence: CASSQGGGQRNSPLHF. The CDR3 bases are TGTGCCAGCAGCCAAGGCGGAGGGCAGCGTAATTCACCCCTCCACTTT.

This chain joins TRBV18 and TRBJ2-3, with D possibly being TRBD1 (6 bases). V lost 3 bases and J lost 2, with 9 bases in between. The V gene's germline CDR1 is KGHSH and CDR2 LQKENI. The CDR3 sequence is 14 residues long. The CDR3 DNA sequence: TGTGCCAGCTCACCTGGACAGCTCACAGATACGCAGTATTTT. Translating gives CASSPGQLTDTQYF.

The rearrangement joins TRBV20-1 to TRBJ2-7; tentative D call: TRBD1 (6 bases). With 3 bases removed from V and 2 bases from J, the gap between germline ends came to 17 bases. CDR3 size: 15 residues. Germline V gene data show CDR1 as DFQATT and CDR2 as SNEGSKA (reference sequence). The CDR3 DNA reads TGCAGTGCTAGTGGGTGGGGGACACGAACCTACGAGCAGTACTTC. Translation: CSASGWGTRTYEQYF.

The gene calls are TRBV6-5 and TRBJ1-6, with 7 bases aligning to TRBD1. V gave up 0 bases and J gave up 10 bases; unmatched junction bases: 9. Germline loops: CDR1 MNHEY, CDR2 SVGAGI. The CDR3 is made up of 16 amino acids. The CDR3 DNA follows: TGTGCCAGCAGTTACTCGAAGACAGGGCGAGGGTCACCCCTCCACTTT. This sequence encodes CASSYSKTGRGSPLHF.

This clone turned up a few times. J is TRBJ2-7 and V is TRBV6-5; 9 bases align to TRBD1. V shed 6 bases and J 2 bases; nucleotides not matched to a gene: 5. CDR3 length: 14 residues. Per germline, CDR1 MNHEY and CDR2 SVGAGI. DNA of the CDR3: TGTGCCAGCAGACCGGGACAGGGACCCTACGAGCAGTACTTC. Protein sequence: CASRPGQGPYEQYF.

The rearrangement uses TRBV4-3 and TRBJ2-1; D is ambiguous. Per the germline V gene, CDR1 is LGHNA and CDR2 is YSLEER. CDR3 length: 16 residues. Trimming pared 0 bases from V and 7 bases from J, leaving 16 bases between. The CDR3 nucleotides are TGCGCCAGCAGCCAAGACGGAACTATTTCTGGGAATGAGCAGTTCTTC. Translation gives CASSQDGTISGNEQFF.

The chain uses TRBV28 and TRBJ1-6; 10 nucleotides line up with TRBD1. CDR1 and CDR2 from the germline V gene are MDHEN and SYDVKM. The J segment lost 7 bases and the V segment lost 5 bases, leaving 5 bases of the junction unmatched. The length of the CDR3 is 15 residues. The CDR3 region has the DNA TGTGCCAGCAGTCCGACGGGACAGGGGAATTCACCCCTCCACTTT. It is translated as CASSPTGQGNSPLHF.

Written as DNA, the CDR3 is TGTGCCAGCAGCTTAGATCCGGGTGAAATTGAGCAGTTCTTC. Protein sequence: CASSLDPGEIEQFF. The V call is TRBV11-3, the J call TRBJ2-1; no clear D gene. Germline V lookup: CDR1 SGHNT, CDR2 YENEEA. The CDR3 is made up of 14 amino acids. The V end lost 0 bases, the J end lost 9 bases, and 12 bases lay between the germline ends.

This chain connects TRBV14 to TRBJ2-2; 8 bases align to TRBD2. J was trimmed by 2 bases and V by 0 bases; bases with no gene match: 5. The V gene's germline CDR1 is SGHDN and CDR2 FVKESK. The CDR3 has 17 residues. Written as DNA, the CDR3 is TGTGCCAGCAGCCAAGATTTACTAGCGGCAAACACCGGGGAGCTGTTTTTT. Protein: CASSQDLLAANTGELFF. The variable domain in full, completed from reference TRBV14 and TRBJ2-2, reads EAGVTQFPSHSVIEKGQTVTLRCDPISGHDNLYWYRRVMGKEIKFLLHFVKESKQDESGMPNNRFLAERTGGTYSTLKVQPAELEDSGVYFCASSQDLLAANTGELFFGEGSRLTVL.

This clone occurred once. The chain combines TRBV30 with TRBJ1-1; perhaps TRBD1 as D (5 bases). Germline lookup yields CDR1 GTSNPN and CDR2 SVGIG (reference sequence). Trimming took off 3 bases at V and 5 bases at J, with 13 bases between the two ends. The CDR3 has 13 amino acids. The CDR3 protein is CAWRPPKGTEAFF. The CDR3 nucleotides read TGTGCCTGGAGACCCCCTAAGGGGACTGAAGCTTTCTTT.

The sample holds a few counts of this clone. The chain links TRBV19 to TRBJ1-2, with D tentatively TRBD1 (6 bases). Trimming removed 5 bases at V and 6 bases at J, with 16 bases between. The CDR3 has 14 amino acids. From germline, CDR1 is LNHDA and CDR2 SQIVND (reference sequence). CDR3 in amino acids: CASSLTGISHGYTF. CDR3 coding DNA: TGTGCCAGTAGTTTAACAGGGATTAGCCATGGCTACACCTTC. The variable domain in full, with the rest retrieved from reference TRBV19 and TRBJ1-2, is DGGITQSPKYLFRKEGQNVTLSCEQNLNHDAMYWYRQDPGQGLRLIYYSQIVNDFQKGDIAEGYSVSREKKESFPLTVTSAQKNPTAFYLCASSLTGISHGYTFGSGTRLTVV.

This clone has just one count. The CDR3 region has the DNA TGTGCCAGCAGCCAACAGGTTCAGAACACCGGGGAGCTGTTTTTT. Translated: CASSQQVQNTGELFF. This chain links TRBV3-1 (or the pseudogene TRBV3-2) with TRBJ2-2; D is uncertain. The CDR3 extends over 15 amino acids. V dropped 2 bases and J dropped 1 base, with 8 bases sitting between them. Germline V lookup: CDR1 LGHDT, CDR2 YNNKEL (reference sequence).

The rearrangement links TRBV5-3 to TRBJ2-7; 8 bases line up with TRBD1. TRBV5-3 is given ORF status, its function remaining uncertain. V was pared by 4 bases and J by 3 bases, with 6 bases of the junction left unmatched. The CDR3 runs to 14 residues. The chain's CDR3 is CARSPGDRSYEQYF. The DNA of the CDR3 is TGTGCCAGAAGCCCGGGGGACAGGAGCTACGAGCAGTACTTC.